This T cell receptor (beta chain) came from a study of regulatory T cells in long-lasting Graves disease. Study-wide background: Those Graves' patients who were newly diagnosed had been on antithyroid drugs under 3 months.

The time point here: newly diagnosed GD, antithyroid drugs for less than 3 months. PBMC RNA was the source of the TCR library. Diagnosing Graves' disease relied on the American Thyroid Association guidelines. iRepertoire HTBI primers and Arm-PCR of CDR3 regions built TCR beta libraries. TCRdb processed the multiplex PCR reads anew with MiXCR; each CDR3 protein has one entry. The sample contains around 400,000 distinct CDR3 sequences, roughly 16% of which appear only once. Points from the study as a whole: Persistent disease preferred TRBV28, TRBJ1-2 and TRBJ2-5.

CDR1 is MGHRA and CDR2 is YSYEKL in the germline V gene. V lost 4 bases, J lost 10 bases, and 13 bases lay in between. The CDR3 extends over 12 amino acids. Points on this clonotype: Its antigen is not known.

Here the sequenced sample was peripheral blood mononuclear cells (PBMCs), taken at new diagnosis, from a patient treated with antithyroid drugs. This TCR came from a female donor with Graves disease. The V call is TRBV4-1, the J call TRBJ1-1; possible D gene TRBD1, 6 bases. The CDR3 loop is CASSRGLGGAFF. In DNA, the CDR3 is TGCGCCAGCAGCCGGGGGCTCGGCGGAGCTTTCTTT.